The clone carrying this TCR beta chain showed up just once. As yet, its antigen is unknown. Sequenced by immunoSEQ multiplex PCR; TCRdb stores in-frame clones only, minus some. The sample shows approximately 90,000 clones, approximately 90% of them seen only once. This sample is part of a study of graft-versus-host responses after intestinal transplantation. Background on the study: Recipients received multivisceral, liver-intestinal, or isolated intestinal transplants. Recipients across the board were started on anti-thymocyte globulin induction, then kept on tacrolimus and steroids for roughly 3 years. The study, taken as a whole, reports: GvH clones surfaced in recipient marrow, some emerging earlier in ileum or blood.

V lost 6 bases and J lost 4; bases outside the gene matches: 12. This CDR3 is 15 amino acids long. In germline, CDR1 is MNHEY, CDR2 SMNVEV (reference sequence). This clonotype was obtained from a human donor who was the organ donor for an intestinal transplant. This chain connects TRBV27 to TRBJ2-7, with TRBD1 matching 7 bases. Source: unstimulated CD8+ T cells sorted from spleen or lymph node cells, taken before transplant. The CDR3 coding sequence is TGTGCCAGCAGAGTTTACCTGAACAGGGGTTACGAGCAGTACTTC. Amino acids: CASRVYLNRGYEQYF.